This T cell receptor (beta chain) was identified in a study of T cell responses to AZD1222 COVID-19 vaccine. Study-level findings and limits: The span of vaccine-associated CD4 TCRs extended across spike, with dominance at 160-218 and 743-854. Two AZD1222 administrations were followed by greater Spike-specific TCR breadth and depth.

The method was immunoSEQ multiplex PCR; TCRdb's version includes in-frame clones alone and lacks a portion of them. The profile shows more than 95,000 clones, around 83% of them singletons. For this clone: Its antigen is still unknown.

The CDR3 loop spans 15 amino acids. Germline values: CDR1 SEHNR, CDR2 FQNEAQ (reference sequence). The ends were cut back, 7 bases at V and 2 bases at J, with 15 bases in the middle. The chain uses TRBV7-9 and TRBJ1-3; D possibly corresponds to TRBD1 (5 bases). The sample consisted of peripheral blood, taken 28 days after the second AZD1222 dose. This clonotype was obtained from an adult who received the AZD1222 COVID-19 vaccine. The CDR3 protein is CASTLEGLAGNTIYF. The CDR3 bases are TGTGCCAGCACTTTGGAGGGGTTGGCTGGAAACACCATATATTTT.